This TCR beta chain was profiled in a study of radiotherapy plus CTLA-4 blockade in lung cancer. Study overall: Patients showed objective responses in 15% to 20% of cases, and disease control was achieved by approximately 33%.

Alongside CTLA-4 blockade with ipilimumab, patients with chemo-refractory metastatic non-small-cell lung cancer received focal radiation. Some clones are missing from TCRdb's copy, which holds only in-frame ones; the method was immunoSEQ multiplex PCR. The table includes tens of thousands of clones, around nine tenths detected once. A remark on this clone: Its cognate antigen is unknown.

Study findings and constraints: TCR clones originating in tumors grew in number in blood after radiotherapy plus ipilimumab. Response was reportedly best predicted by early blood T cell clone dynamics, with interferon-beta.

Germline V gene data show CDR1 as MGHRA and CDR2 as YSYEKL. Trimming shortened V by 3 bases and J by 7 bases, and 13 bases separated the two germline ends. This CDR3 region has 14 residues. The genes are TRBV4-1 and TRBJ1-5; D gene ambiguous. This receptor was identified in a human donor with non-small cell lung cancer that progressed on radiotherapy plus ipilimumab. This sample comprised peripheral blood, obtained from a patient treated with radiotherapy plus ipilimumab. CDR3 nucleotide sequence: TGCGCCAGCAGCCAGGCACAGAATGGACAGCCCCAGCATTTT. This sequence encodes CASSQAQNGQPQHF.